Listed here are 7 T cell receptor beta chains from one sample, sequenced in a study of shared clonotypes between healthy human individuals. Here immunoSEQ multiplex PCR was the method, and the copy in TCRdb shows in-frame clones only, minus some. The data show fewer than 2.5 million clones, with roughly 93% seen just once and about 0.34% held by the top ten. Specimen: naive CD4+ T cells from PBMCs. Subset noted: CD45RA+ positively selected. These receptor sequences come from a man aged 18 to 35 in good health. Some clones in this sample may be carry-over from other donors' samples.

The V gene is TRBV10-3, the J gene TRBJ2-2; 9 nucleotides align to TRBD1. There are 15 residues in the CDR3. Trimming took 6 bases from V and 4 from J; bases not matched to a gene: 6. CDR1 is ENHRY, CDR2 SYGVKD, per germline. CDR3 in amino acids: CAIRPGTGITGELFF. CDR3 nucleotide sequence: TGTGCCATCAGGCCCGGGACAGGGATCACCGGGGAGCTGTTTTTT.

This sequence joins TRBV5-1 and TRBJ2-3; no clear D. The CDR3 runs 15 residues. Germline CDR1 is SGHRS and CDR2 is YFSETQ. V was pared by 0 bases and J by 0 bases, with 8 bases between. The CDR3 region has the DNA TGCGCCAGCAGCTTGGCATTCCCTAGCACAGATACGCAGTATTTT. It yields the protein CASSLAFPSTDTQYF.

V gene TRBV4-1 combines with J gene TRBJ2-1; 8 bases match TRBD2. Germline V gene lookup returns CDR1 MGHRA and CDR2 YSYEKL. The CDR3 has 16 residues. V shed 2 bases and J 2 bases; nucleotides not matched to a gene: 5. The CDR3 DNA sequence: TGCGCCAGCAGCCAATACTATAGCGGGACCTACAATGAGCAGTTCTTC. Protein: CASSQYYSGTYNEQFF.

This clone occurred once. The gene calls are TRBV25-1 and TRBJ2-7; possible D gene TRBD2, 5 bases. Looked up from germline, CDR1 is MGHDK and CDR2 is SYGVNS. V lost 2 bases to trimming and J lost 2 bases, with 13 bases between them. The CDR3 length is 15 residues. The CDR3 nucleotides are TGTGCCAGCAGTGAAGAGCGGACGAACCCCTACGAGCAGTACTTC. Protein sequence: CASSEERTNPYEQYF.

The chain combines TRBV9 with TRBJ2-2; D call uncertain. This CDR3 region has 16 residues. V was cut by 2 bases and J by 4 bases, with 15 bases left in between. Germline CDR1 SGDLS, CDR2 YYNGEE. CDR3 sequence reads: CASSVSPQQTTGELFF. The DNA of the CDR3 is TGTGCCAGCAGCGTTTCCCCTCAGCAAACCACCGGGGAGCTGTTTTTT.

V and J are TRBV5-6 and TRBJ2-3, with 8 bases identical to TRBD2. The ends lost 2 bases at V and 3 bases at J; junction bases unmatched: 8. The CDR3 runs to 16 residues. Germline CDR1 and CDR2: SGHDT and YYEEEE. Here the CDR3 DNA reads TGTGCCAGCAGCTTAGACAGCGGGAGTGAAACAGATACGCAGTATTTT. Residues: CASSLDSGSETDTQYF.

The chain carries TRBV28 and TRBJ2-5, with D perhaps TRBD2 (5 bases). TRBJ2-7 matches the DNA end more closely, so the J call is doubtful. CDR1 and CDR2 from the germline V gene are MDHEN and SYDVKM. The length of the CDR3 is 15 residues. For the CDR3, the DNA is TGTGCCAGCAGTGGAGCCGGACTGTCACGTTCCGAGCAGTACTTC. Its translation: CASSGAGLSRSEQYF.